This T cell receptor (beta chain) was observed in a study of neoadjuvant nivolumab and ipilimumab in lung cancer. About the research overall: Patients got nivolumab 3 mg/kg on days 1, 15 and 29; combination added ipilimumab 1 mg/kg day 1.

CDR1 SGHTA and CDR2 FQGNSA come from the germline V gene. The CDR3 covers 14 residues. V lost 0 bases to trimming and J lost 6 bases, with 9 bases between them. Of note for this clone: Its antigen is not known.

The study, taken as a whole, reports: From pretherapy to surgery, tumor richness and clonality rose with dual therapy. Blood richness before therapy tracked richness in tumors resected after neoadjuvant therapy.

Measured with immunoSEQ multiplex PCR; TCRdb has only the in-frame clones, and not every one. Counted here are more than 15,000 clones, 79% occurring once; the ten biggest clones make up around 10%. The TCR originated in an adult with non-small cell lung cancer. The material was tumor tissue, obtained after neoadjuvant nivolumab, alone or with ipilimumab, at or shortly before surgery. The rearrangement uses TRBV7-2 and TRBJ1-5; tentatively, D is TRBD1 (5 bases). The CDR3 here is CASSLAGRTQPQHF. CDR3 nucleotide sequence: TGTGCCAGCAGCTTAGCGGGGCGGACTCAGCCCCAGCATTTT. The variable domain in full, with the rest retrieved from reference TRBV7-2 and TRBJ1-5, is GAGVSQSPSNKVTEKGKDVELRCDPISGHTALYWYRQSLGQGLEFLIYFQGNSAPDKSGLPSDRFSAERTGGSVSTLTIQRTQQEDSAVYLCASSLAGRTQPQHFGDGTRLSIL.